This T cell receptor beta chain appears in the sequencing data of a study of beta chain features in type 1 diabetes. Findings and limits, study-wide: There were fewer insertions and more deletions at the VDJ junctions of type 1 diabetes patients. Compared to healthy donors, patients appeared to have naive, central memory and Treg TCRB repertoires that were more alike.

TCRB transcripts that were expressed got sequenced, as all of the isolated RNA had been reverse transcribed. Measured with immunoSEQ multiplex PCR; TCRdb has only the in-frame clones, and not every one. The sample shows 860,000 or so clones, roughly 15% of them seen only once. Per donor, one heparinised blood draw averaged approximately 120 mL. Sorting based on CD45RO/CCR7/CD25/CD127/CD95/CD27 separated CD4+ naive, central memory, regulatory and stem cell-like memory cells. The CDR3 is 14 residues long. The germline CDR1 and CDR2 sequences are SEHNR and FQNEAQ (reference sequence). Trimming at V came to 5 bases and at J to 3 bases, leaving 7 bases not matched to a gene. This clone was seen more than once but under ten times. Its antigen is still unknown.

The source material was naive CD4+ T cells from blood. The chain has TRBV7-9 and TRBJ2-7, with TRBD2 matching 7 bases. This sequence was found in a woman under 30 in good health. The CDR3 DNA is TGTGCCAGCAGCCACCACGGGGGGAACTACGAGCAGTACTTC. Translating gives CASSHHGGNYEQYF. Full variable domain (outside the CDR3, taken from reference TRBV7-9 and TRBJ2-7): DTGVSQNPRHKITKRGQNVTFRCDPISEHNRLYWYRQTLGQGPEFLTYFQNEAQLEKSRLLSDRFSAERPKGSFSTLEIQRTEQGDSAMYLCASSHHGGNYEQYFGPGTRLTVT.